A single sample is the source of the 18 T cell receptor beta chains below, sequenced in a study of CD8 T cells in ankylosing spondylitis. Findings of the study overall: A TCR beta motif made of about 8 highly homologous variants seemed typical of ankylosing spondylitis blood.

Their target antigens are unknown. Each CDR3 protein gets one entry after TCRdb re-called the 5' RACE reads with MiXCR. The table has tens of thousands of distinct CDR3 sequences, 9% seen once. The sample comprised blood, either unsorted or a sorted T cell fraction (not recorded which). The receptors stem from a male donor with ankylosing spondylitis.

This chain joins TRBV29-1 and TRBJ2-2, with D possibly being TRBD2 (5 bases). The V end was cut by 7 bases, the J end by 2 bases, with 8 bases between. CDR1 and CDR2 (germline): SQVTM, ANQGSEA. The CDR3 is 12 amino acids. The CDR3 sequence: CSGRVNTGELFF. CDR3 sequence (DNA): TGCAGCGGGCGGGTTAACACCGGGGAGCTGTTTTTT.

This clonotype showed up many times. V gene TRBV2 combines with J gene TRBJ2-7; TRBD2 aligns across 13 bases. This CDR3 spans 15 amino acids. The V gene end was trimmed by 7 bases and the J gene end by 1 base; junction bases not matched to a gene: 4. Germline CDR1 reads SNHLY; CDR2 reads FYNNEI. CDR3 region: CASIWTSGRSYEQYV. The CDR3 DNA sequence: TGTGCCAGCATTTGGACTAGCGGGAGATCCTACGAGCAGTACGTC.

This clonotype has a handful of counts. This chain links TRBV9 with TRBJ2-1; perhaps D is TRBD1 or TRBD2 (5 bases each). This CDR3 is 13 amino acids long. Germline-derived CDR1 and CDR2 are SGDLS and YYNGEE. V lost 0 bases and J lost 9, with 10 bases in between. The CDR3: CASSVAAGAEQFF. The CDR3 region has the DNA TGTGCCAGCAGCGTAGCAGCCGGGGCTGAGCAGTTCTTC.

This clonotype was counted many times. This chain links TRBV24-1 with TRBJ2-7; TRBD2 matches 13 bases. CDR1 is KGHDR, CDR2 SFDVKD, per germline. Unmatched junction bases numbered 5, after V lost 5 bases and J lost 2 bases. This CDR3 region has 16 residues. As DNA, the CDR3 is TGTGCCACCAGTGCCCCCGGACTAGCGGGGGCCTACGAGCAGTACTTC. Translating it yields CATSAPGLAGAYEQYF.

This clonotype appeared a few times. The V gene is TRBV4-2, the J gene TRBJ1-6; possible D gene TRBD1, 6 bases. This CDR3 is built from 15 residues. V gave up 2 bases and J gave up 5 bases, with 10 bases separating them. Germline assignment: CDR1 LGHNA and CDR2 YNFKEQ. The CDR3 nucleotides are TGTGCCAGCAGCCAACACAGGGATAATAATTCACCCCTCCACTTT. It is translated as CASSQHRDNNSPLHF.

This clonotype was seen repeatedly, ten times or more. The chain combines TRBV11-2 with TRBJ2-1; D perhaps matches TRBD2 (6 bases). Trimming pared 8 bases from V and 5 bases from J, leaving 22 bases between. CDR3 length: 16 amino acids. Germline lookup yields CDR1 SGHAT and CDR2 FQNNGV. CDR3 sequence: CASLGTGPLPNNEQFF. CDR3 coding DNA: TGTGCCAGCCTAGGGACTGGCCCCCTCCCCAACAATGAGCAGTTCTTC.

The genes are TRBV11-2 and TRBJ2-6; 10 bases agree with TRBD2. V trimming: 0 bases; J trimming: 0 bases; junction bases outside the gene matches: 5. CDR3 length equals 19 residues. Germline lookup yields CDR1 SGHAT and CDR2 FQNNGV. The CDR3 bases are TGTGCCAGCAGCTTAGAAATAGCGGGAGGCTTCTCTGGGGCCAACGTCCTGACTTTC. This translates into CASSLEIAGGFSGANVLTF.

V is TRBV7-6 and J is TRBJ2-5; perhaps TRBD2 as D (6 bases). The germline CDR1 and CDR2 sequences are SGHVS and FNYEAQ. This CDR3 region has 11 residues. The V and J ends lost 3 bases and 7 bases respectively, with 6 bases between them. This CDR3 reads CASSLEGTQYF. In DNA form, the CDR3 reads TGTGCCAGCAGCTTGGAGGGGACCCAGTACTTC.

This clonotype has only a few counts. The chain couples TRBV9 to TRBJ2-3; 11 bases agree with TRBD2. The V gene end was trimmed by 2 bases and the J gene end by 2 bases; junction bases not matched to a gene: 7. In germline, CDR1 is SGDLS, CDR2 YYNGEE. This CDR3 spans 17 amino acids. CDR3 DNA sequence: TGTGCCAGCAGCGTGGGACTAGCGGCCTCCCCCACAGATACGCAGTATTTT. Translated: CASSVGLAASPTDTQYF.

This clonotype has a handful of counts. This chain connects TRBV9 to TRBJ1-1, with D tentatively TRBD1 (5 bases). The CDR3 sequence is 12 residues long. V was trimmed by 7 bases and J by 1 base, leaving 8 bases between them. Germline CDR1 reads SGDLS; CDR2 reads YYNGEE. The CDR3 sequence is CASGHKNTEAFF. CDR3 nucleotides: TGTGCCAGCGGACACAAGAACACTGAAGCTTTCTTT.

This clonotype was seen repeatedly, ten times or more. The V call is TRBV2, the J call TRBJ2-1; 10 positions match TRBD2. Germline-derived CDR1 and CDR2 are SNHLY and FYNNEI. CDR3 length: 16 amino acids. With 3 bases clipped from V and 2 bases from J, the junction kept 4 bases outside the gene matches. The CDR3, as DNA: TGTGCCAGCAGTGACGGGCTAGCGGGAGCCTACAATGAGCAGTTCTTC. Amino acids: CASSDGLAGAYNEQFF.

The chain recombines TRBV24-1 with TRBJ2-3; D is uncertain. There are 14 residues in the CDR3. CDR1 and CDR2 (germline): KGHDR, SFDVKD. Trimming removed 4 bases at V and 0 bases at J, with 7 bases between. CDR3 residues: CATSESASTDTQYF. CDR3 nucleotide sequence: TGTGCCACCAGTGAGTCAGCTAGCACAGATACGCAGTATTTT.

Here the CDR3 reads CASSFRAGEQYV. The CDR3 DNA is TGTGCCAGCAGCTTTAGAGCTGGCGAGCAGTACGTC. V and J are TRBV5-5 and TRBJ2-7; D is unresolved. The germline V gene has CDR1 SGHKS and CDR2 YYEKEE (reference sequence). The CDR3 is 12 amino acids. V lost 2 bases, J lost 6 bases, and 9 bases lay in between.

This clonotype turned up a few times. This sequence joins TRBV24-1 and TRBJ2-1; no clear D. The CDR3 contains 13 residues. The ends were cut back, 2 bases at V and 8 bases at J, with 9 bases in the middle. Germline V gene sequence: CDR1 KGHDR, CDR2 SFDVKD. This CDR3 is CATSDSQPYEQFF. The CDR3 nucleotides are TGTGCCACCAGTGATTCTCAGCCCTATGAGCAGTTCTTC.

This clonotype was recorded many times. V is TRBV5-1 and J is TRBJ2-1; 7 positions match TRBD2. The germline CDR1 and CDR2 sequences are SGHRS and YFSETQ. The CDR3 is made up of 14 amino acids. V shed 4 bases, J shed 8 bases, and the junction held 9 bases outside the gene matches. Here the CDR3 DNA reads TGCGCCAGCAGCCCAAGGACTAGTCTCGATGAGCAGTTCTTC. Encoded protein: CASSPRTSLDEQFF.

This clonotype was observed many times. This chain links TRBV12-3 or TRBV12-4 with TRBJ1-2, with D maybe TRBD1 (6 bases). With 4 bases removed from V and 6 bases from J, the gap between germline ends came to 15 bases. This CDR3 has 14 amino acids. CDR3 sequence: CASSSRGAMDGYTF. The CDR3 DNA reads TGTGCCAGCAGTTCACGGGGGGCCATGGATGGCTACACCTTC.

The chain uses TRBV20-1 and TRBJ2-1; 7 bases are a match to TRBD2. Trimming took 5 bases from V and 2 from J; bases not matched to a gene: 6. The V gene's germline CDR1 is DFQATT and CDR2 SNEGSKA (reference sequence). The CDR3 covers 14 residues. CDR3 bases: TGCAGTGCTCGGAGGGGAGGGACCTACAATGAGCAGTTCTTC. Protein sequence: CSARRGGTYNEQFF.

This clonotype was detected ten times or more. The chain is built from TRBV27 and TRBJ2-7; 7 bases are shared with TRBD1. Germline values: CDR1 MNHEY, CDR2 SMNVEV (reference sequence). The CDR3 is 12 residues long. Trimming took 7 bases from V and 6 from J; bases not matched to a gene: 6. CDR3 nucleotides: TGTGCCAGCACGGGACAGTACGGCGAGCAGTACTTC. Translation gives CASTGQYGEQYF.